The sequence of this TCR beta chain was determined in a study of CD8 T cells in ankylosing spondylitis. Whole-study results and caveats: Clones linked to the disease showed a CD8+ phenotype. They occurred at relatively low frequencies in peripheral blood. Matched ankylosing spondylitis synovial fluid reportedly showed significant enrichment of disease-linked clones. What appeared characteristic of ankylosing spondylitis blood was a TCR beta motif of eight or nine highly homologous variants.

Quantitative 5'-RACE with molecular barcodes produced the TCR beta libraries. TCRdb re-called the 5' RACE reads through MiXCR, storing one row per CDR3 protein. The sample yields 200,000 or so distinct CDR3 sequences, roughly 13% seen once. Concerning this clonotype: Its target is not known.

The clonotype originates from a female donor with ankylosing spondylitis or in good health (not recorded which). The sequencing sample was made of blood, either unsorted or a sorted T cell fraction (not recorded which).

The CDR3 protein is CASSGRDRGYGYTF. CDR3 DNA: TGTGCCAGCAGCGGCAGAGACAGGGGCTATGGCTACACCTTC. V and J are TRBV5-5 and TRBJ1-2; 8 bases are a match to TRBD1. V lost 4 bases to trimming and J lost 4 bases; unmatched junction nucleotides: 6. In germline, CDR1 is SGHKS, CDR2 YYEKEE (reference sequence). The CDR3 spans 14 residues.